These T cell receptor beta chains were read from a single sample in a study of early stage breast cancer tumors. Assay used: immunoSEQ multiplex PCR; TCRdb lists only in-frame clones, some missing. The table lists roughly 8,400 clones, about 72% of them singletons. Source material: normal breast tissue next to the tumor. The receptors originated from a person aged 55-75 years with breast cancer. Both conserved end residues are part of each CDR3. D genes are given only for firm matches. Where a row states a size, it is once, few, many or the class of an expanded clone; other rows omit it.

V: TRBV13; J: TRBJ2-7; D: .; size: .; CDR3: CASSLETEQYF; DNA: TGTGCCAGCAGCTTGGAGACCGAGCAGTACTTC
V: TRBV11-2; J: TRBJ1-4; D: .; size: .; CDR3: CASSLVRGANEKLFF; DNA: TGTGCCAGCAGCTTAGTGCGGGGCGCCAATGAAAAACTGTTTTTT
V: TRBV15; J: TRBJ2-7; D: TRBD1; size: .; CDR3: CATSRDLRAGGTVEQYF; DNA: TGTGCCACCAGCAGAGATCTTCGGGCAGGGGGAACCGTGGAGCAGTACTTC
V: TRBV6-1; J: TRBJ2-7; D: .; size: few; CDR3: CASSERDSEQYF; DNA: TGTGCCAGCAGTGAGCGAGATAGCGAGCAGTACTTC
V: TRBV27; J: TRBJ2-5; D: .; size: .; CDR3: CASSLFGGGPWETQYF; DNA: TGTGCCAGCAGTTTATTCGGAGGGGGGCCCTGGGAGACCCAGTACTTC
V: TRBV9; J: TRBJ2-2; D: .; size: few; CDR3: CASSPRWDHGGNTGELFF; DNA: TGTGCCAGCAGCCCAAGGTGGGACCACGGGGGGAACACCGGGGAGCTGTTTTTT
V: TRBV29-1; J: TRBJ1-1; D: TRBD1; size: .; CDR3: CSVAGGLGTEAFF; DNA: TGCAGCGTTGCAGGGGGGTTGGGCACTGAAGCTTTCTTT
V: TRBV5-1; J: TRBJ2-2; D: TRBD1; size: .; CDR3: CASSSGTGFGELFF; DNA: TGCGCCAGCAGCTCCGGGACAGGGTTCGGGGAGCTGTTTTTT
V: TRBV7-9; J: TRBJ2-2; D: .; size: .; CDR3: CASPSTGLNTGELFF; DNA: TGTGCCAGCCCCTCGACAGGCTTGAACACCGGGGAGCTGTTTTTT
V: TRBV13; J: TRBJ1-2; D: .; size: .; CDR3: CASSASAFEQGFYGYTF; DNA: TGTGCCAGCAGCGCGTCAGCGTTTGAACAGGGCTTCTATGGCTACACCTTC
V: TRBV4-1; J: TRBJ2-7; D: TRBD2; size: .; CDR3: CASSQVKGTSGRTSYEQYF; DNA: TGCGCCAGCAGCCAAGTTAAGGGGACTAGCGGGAGGACCTCCTACGAGCAGTACTTC
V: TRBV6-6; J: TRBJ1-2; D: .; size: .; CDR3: CASSFNGFYGYTF; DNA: TGTGCCAGCAGTTTTAACGGATTCTATGGCTACACCTTC
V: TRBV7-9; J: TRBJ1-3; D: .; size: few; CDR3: CASSLGGGFGNTIYF; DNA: TGTGCCAGCAGCTTAGGAGGTGGTTTTGGAAACACCATATATTTT
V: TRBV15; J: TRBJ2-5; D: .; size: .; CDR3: CATSRGERGIQYF; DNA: TGTGCCACCAGCAGAGGGGAGCGCGGGATCCAGTACTTC
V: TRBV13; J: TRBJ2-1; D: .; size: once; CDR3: CASSYRQSPSLQQFF; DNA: TGTGCCAGCAGCTACCGACAAAGCCCTTCCTTACAGCAGTTCTTC
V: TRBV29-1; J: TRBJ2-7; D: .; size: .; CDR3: CSVWDYEQYF; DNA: TGCAGCGTATGGGACTACGAGCAGTACTTC
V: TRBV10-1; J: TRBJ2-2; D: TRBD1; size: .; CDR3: CASRAPGQPGGELFF; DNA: TGCGCCAGCAGGGCCCCGGGACAGCCGGGGGGGGAGCTGTTTTTT
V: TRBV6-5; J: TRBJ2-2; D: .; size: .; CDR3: CASVGDGWGELFF; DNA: TGTGCCAGCGTGGGGGACGGGTGGGGGGAGCTGTTTTTT
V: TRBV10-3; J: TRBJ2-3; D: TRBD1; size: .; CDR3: CAIRAGQGRDTDTQYF; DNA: TGTGCCATCAGAGCGGGACAGGGGAGGGACACAGATACGCAGTATTTT
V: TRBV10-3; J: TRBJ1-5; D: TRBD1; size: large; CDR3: CAASTGDSNQPQHF; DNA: TGTGCCGCCAGCACAGGGGATAGCAATCAGCCCCAGCATTTT
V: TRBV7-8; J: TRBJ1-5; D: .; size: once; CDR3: CASSLEVNSNQPQHF; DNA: TGTGCCAGCAGCTTAGAGGTAAATAGCAATCAGCCCCAGCATTTT
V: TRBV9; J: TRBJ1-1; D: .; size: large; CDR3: CASTSSRGEAFF; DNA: TGTGCCAGCACCTCTTCCCGGGGTGAAGCTTTCTTT